These T cell receptor beta chains were read from a single sample in a study of blood T cell repertoires in COVID-19. TCRdb keeps only in-frame clones here, not all; method: immunoSEQ multiplex PCR. The sample holds about 220,000 clones, 83% seen once. The sample comprised PBMCs or T cells enriched from blood (not recorded which). These receptor sequences come from a woman aged 50 to 60 who had been exposed to COVID-19. Both conserved end residues are part of each CDR3. The order of the fields is clone size, J gene, V gene, D gene, CDR3 protein, CDR3 DNA. D genes are given only for firm matches. Clone size is given for some rows only: seen once, a few or many times, or a class if the clone is expanded.

. | TRBJ2-5 | TRBV13 | . | CASSLAPTGGETQYF | TGTGCCAGCAGCTTAGCCCCGACAGGAGGAGAGACCCAGTACTTC
. | TRBJ1-6 | TRBV4-3 | . | CASSQEVTGKDSPLHF | TGCGCCAGCAGCCAAGAAGTCACAGGGAAGGATTCACCCCTCCACTTT
. | TRBJ1-4 | TRBV3-1/TRBV3-2 | TRBD1 | CASSPARPGTGGEKLFF | TGTGCCAGCAGCCCCGCCCGCCCCGGGACAGGGGGAGAAAAACTGTTTTTT
. | TRBJ2-1 | TRBV28 | TRBD2 | CASSRLAGGPNEQFF | TGTGCCAGCAGTCGACTAGCGGGGGGGCCTAATGAGCAGTTCTTC
. | TRBJ2-7 | TRBV5-6 | . | CASSFAGGTIEQYF | TGTGCCAGCAGCTTTGCAGGTGGAACCATCGAGCAGTACTTC
. | TRBJ2-2 | TRBV12-3/TRBV12-4 | . | CASSAGAGELFF | TGTGCCAGCAGTGCAGGGGCCGGGGAGCTGTTTTTT
. | TRBJ1-1 | TRBV2 | . | CVNQRQGGTEAFF | TGCGTAAACCAGAGGCAGGGAGGCACTGAAGCTTTCTTT
. | TRBJ1-5 | TRBV10-3 | . | CAISESTYQPQHF | TGTGCCATCAGTGAGTCAACTTATCAGCCCCAGCATTTT
. | TRBJ2-3 | TRBV6-2/TRBV6-3 | . | CASSYISVTDTQYF | TGTGCCAGCAGTTACATAAGCGTCACAGATACGCAGTATTTT
. | TRBJ2-5 | TRBV10-3 | . | CAISGATLEETQYF | TGTGCCATCAGTGGGGCTACTCTCGAGGAGACCCAGTACTTC
. | TRBJ1-1 | TRBV5-1 | TRBD1 | CASSLETGEKGAFF | TGCGCCAGCAGCTTGGAGACAGGGGAAAAAGGAGCTTTCTTT
. | TRBJ1-1 | TRBV28 | . | CASSFFRGTEAFF | TGTGCCAGCAGTTTTTTCAGGGGCACTGAAGCTTTCTTT
. | TRBJ1-1 | TRBV7-2 | . | CASTPVGGITEAFF | TGTGCCAGCACCCCGGTGGGGGGAATTACTGAAGCTTTCTTT
. | TRBJ2-3 | TRBV6-5 | . | CASSINPDRKKLYF | TGTGCCAGCAGCATCAATCCCGACAGAAAGAAGTTGTATTTT
. | TRBJ1-1 | TRBV11-2 | TRBD1 | CASSLGFGGQGAGTEAFF | TGTGCCAGCAGCTTGGGATTTGGGGGACAGGGGGCGGGTACTGAAGCTTTCTTT
. | TRBJ2-1 | TRBV18 | . | CASSPGAGVYDEQFF | TGTGCCAGCTCACCAGGGGCAGGGGTGTACGATGAGCAGTTCTTC
. | TRBJ1-2 | TRBV6-5 | . | CASSPAGSSYGYTF | TGTGCCAGCAGCCCCGCAGGGTCCAGCTATGGCTACACCTTC
. | TRBJ2-1 | TRBV7-2 | TRBD2 | CASSLTSGGLISYNEQFF | TGTGCCAGCAGCTTAACGAGCGGGGGCCTTATCTCCTACAATGAGCAGTTCTTC
. | TRBJ2-3 | TRBV2 | TRBD2 | CASSGESAGRGDTQYF | TGTGCCAGCAGTGGAGAGTCAGCGGGGCGGGGGGATACGCAGTATTTT
few | TRBJ1-2 | TRBV6-5 | . | CASRLWETSYGYTF | TGTGCCAGCAGGCTTTGGGAGACAAGCTATGGCTACACCTTC
. | TRBJ1-1 | TRBV12-3/TRBV12-4 | TRBD1 | CASTRDRNTEAFF | TGTGCCAGCACCCGGGACAGGAACACTGAAGCTTTCTTT
. | TRBJ1-1 | TRBV27 | . | CASSLSGGVTEAFF | TGTGCCAGCAGTTTATCGGGAGGGGTCACTGAAGCTTTCTTT
. | TRBJ2-7 | TRBV11-3 | TRBD2 | CASSPGGAPTGEQYF | TGTGCCAGCAGTCCGGGGGGGGCACCTACTGGCGAGCAGTACTTC
. | TRBJ2-5 | TRBV5-1 | . | CASSLEGIETQYF | TGCGCCAGCAGCTTGGAGGGGATAGAGACCCAGTACTTC
. | TRBJ1-3 | TRBV12-2 | . | CASRLRRGQSGNTIYF | TGTGCAAGTCGCTTAAGGCGGGGCCAGTCTGGAAACACCATATATTTT
. | TRBJ2-3 | TRBV12-1 | . | CASSPGTSGGEFADTQYF | TGTGCCAGCAGCCCCGGGACTAGCGGGGGGGAGTTCGCAGATACGCAGTATTTT
. | TRBJ1-1 | TRBV24-1 | . | CATRAPGVDTEAFF | TGTGCCACCAGGGCCCCGGGGGTGGACACTGAAGCTTTCTTT
. | TRBJ1-6 | TRBV30 | TRBD1 | CAWRRDRVGVSPLHF | TGTGCCTGGCGGCGGGACAGGGTTGGAGTTTCACCCCTCCACTTT
. | TRBJ2-5 | TRBV7-6 | . | CASSSYRGAGETQYF | TGTGCCAGCAGCTCATATCGGGGGGCTGGGGAGACCCAGTACTTC
. | TRBJ1-5 | TRBV5-4 | . | CASRTTRPEPGRPQHF | TGTGCCAGCAGAACAACACGGCCCGAACCGGGGAGGCCCCAGCATTTT
. | TRBJ1-4 | TRBV19 | TRBD1 | CASRTTGWGEKLFF | TGTGCCAGTAGGACGACAGGGTGGGGTGAAAAACTGTTTTTT
. | TRBJ1-1 | TRBV7-8 | . | CASSLERDTEAFF | TGTGCCAGCAGCTTAGAGAGAGACACTGAAGCTTTCTTT
. | TRBJ1-1 | TRBV19 | TRBD1 | CASSLQGTGAFF | TGTGCCAGTAGTTTACAGGGGACGGGAGCTTTCTTT
. | TRBJ1-3 | TRBV9 | . | CASSSEGRTGNTIYF | TGTGCCAGCAGCTCGGAGGGGCGGACTGGAAACACCATATATTTT
. | TRBJ1-1 | TRBV9 | . | CASTGNTEAFF | TGTGCCAGCACAGGAAACACTGAAGCTTTCTTT
. | TRBJ1-3 | TRBV25-1 | . | CASSESGSSSLSGNTIYF | TGTGCCAGCAGTGAATCAGGCAGCTCCTCGCTCTCTGGAAACACCATATATTTT
. | TRBJ2-2 | TRBV5-8 | TRBD1 | CASSFQGAFGGELFF | TGTGCCAGCAGCTTTCAGGGGGCATTTGGCGGGGAGCTGTTTTTT
. | TRBJ1-2 | TRBV7-9 | . | CASSPLTDSGGYTF | TGTGCCAGCAGCCCACTAACCGACTCAGGGGGCTACACCTTC
. | TRBJ2-6 | TRBV14 | . | CASSPWARRLGGGANVLTF | TGTGCCAGCAGCCCCTGGGCAAGGCGTCTAGGGGGTGGGGCCAACGTCCTGACTTTC
. | TRBJ1-2 | TRBV5-4 | . | CASNLQGYYGYTF | TGTGCCAGCAATCTACAGGGTTACTATGGCTACACCTTC
. | TRBJ1-1 | TRBV28 | TRBD1 | CASSITGQGNLAFF | TGTGCCAGCAGTATTACTGGACAGGGGAACTTGGCTTTCTTT
. | TRBJ2-6 | TRBV29-1 | . | CSRGAVKGSDPPGFGANVLTF | TGCAGCCGCGGGGCTGTTAAGGGCTCCGACCCTCCCGGGTTTGGGGCCAACGTCCTGACTTTC
. | TRBJ2-2 | TRBV6-6 | . | CASSPTKLGLLTSGELFF | TGTGCCAGCAGTCCAACCAAGCTAGGCCTCCTAACGTCCGGGGAGCTGTTTTTT
. | TRBJ1-2 | TRBV5-5 | . | CASSLEGGGNYGYTF | TGTGCCAGCAGCTTAGAGGGAGGGGGTAACTATGGCTACACCTTC
. | TRBJ2-1 | TRBV5-1 | TRBD2 | CASSFPGGNPYNEQFF | TGCGCCAGCAGCTTTCCGGGAGGGAACCCCTACAATGAGCAGTTCTTC
. | TRBJ1-1 | TRBV5-1 | . | CASSFGTSGPQNTEAFF | TGCGCCAGCAGCTTCGGGACATCTGGCCCCCAGAACACTGAAGCTTTCTTT
. | TRBJ2-3 | TRBV9 | TRBD2 | CASSVGTSGADTQYF | TGTGCCAGCAGCGTAGGCACTAGCGGGGCAGATACGCAGTATTTT
. | TRBJ2-5 | TRBV5-1 | . | CASSFLEVPRETQYF | TGCGCCAGCAGCTTTCTGGAGGTCCCCCGAGAGACCCAGTACTTC
few | TRBJ1-5 | TRBV19 | TRBD1 | CASSAGTGDHQPQHF | TGTGCCAGTAGTGCCGGGACAGGGGATCATCAGCCCCAGCATTTT